The clone carrying this TCR beta chain was seen a few times. Its specificity is unknown. The sample belongs to a study of early T cells in non-severe SARS-CoV-2 infection. Study information: Sequencing of bulk RNA from unsorted whole blood was done, without chain pairing. Regarding the study as a whole: The VDJdb matching leaned toward anti-spike CD8 responses and overlooked private and CD4 specificities.

Germline V lookup: CDR1 LGHNT, CDR2 FRNRAP. The length of the CDR3 is 14 residues. V lost 9 bases and J 1 base, leaving 12 bases between the germline ends. Attached unique molecular identifiers marked individual cDNA molecules. From the 5' RACE reads, TCRdb called clonotypes with MiXCR, one entry per CDR3 protein. The sample has 65,000 to 95,000 distinct CDR3 sequences; roughly a sixth are singletons. The sample consisted of whole blood. This TCR was sampled from an adult who was a healthcare worker with PCR-confirmed SARS-CoV-2 infection or an uninfected control (not recorded which). V and J are TRBV12-5 and TRBJ2-2; D remains unclear. Here the CDR3 DNA reads TGTGCTAGCTGGGGTCTGGGGAACACCGGGGAGCTGTTTTTT. It is translated as CASWGLGNTGELFF.